This T cell receptor (beta chain) comes out of a study of T cells in Graves' hyperthyroidism and ophthalmopathy (dated by TCRdb to about 2019). Looking at the study overall: Peripheral blood was collected at initial diagnosis, before any treatment. To identify TCR V-J signatures that set the groups apart, the researchers used a discovery cohort of 100 patients, made up of fewer than 50 with Graves' ophthalmopathy and approximately 57 with stable Graves' hyperthyroidism. An independent validation cohort of 18 to 20 hyperthyroidism patients and approximately 15 patients who later progressed to ophthalmopathy tested prospective prediction of ophthalmopathy. The 90 or so discovery patients were randomly split 7:3 into training and test sets. The study also compared thyroid tissue and blood T-cell repertoires from over 5 Graves' hyperthyroidism patients. Following sampling, methimazole starting at 30 mg daily was given to hyperthyroidism patients, and high-dose intravenous methylprednisolone was given to ophthalmopathy patients. According to the paper, TCR Vbeta CDR3 sequencing was carried out on some 130 peripheral blood samples, which came from fewer than 50 ophthalmopathy, approximately 78 hyperthyroidism and roughly 17 progressor patients. Study-wide conclusions, independent of this receptor: No statistical method was used to fix the sample size in advance, and group allocation was not hidden from the investigators. Blood samples also contained most of the expanded thyroid clonotypes (frequency above 0.001), which suggests that blood repertoires may reflect thyroid immune responses. Ophthalmopathy was separated from stable hyperthyroidism by a 13 V-J signature model, with around 88% sensitivity and 81% to 82% specificity obtained in cross-validation and 80%/75% obtained in testing. During validation, the model predicted progression to ophthalmopathy a median of approximately six months ahead of onset, with almost 71% sensitivity and almost 75% specificity.

The TCR beta CDR3 regions were amplified from RNA transcripts. For the first round of RT-PCR on the TCR CDR3, the HTBI primer set was used together with the Qiagen OneStep RT-PCR kit. Libraries were constructed in a second round of multiplex PCR, after which size selection and purification were carried out. The libraries were sequenced on an Illumina HiSeq2000 using paired-end 100 bp reads. Per the original workflow: Raw data were processed with SOAPnuke, discarding reads with adapters, uncalled bases, mean Phred below 15, or no exact constant-primer or identifier match. High-quality paired reads were merged using COPE v1.2.5, and each unique nucleotide sequence was defined as a clonotype. MiTCR v1.1 was used to align the clonotypes against IMGT TRBV, TRBD and TRBJ reference segments. Analysis was restricted to V-J combinations with a frequency above 0.0001, which covered roughly 99% of repertoires. The TCS score was defined as F50 (clonal expansion) divided by E x V (chaos), with BLOSUM62-based TCRdist calculated between CDR3 peptides within each V-J. Welch's t-statistics and random forest reduced 500 to 550 V-J features to roughly 13, which were used in a naive Bayes classifier (R e1071). TCRdb reprocessing: public reads trimmed at Q25 with fastp, clones called with MiXCR, in-frame beta chains kept. All rows with the same CDR3 protein become a single entry with the most common DNA and genes. TCRdb's processing, not the authors' own work, is the source of the V and J calls. This sample holds some 300,000 distinct CDR3 sequences; more than 10% were observed only once. Together, the top ten hold around 7.9% of the sample.

This clonotype occurred many times. Its antigen remains undetermined. Base qualities were left out, and no much larger clone turns up one base away. Hyperthyroidism patients were newly diagnosed, with disease duration under 2 months, and aged 18 to 65 years. Any patient with an uncontrolled infection, another autoimmune disease, pregnancy or lactation was excluded. Diagnoses relied on clinical symptoms, serum thyroxine and TRAb, thyroid ultrasound and orbital computed tomography. Blood from progressor patients was drawn when they were first diagnosed with hyperthyroidism, before any ophthalmopathy symptoms appeared. Ficoll-Paque density gradient centrifugation was used to isolate PBMCs from approximately 11 ml of fresh peripheral blood. Progressor patients were first diagnosed with Graves' hyperthyroidism and then developed ophthalmopathy during follow-up. Total RNA was extracted with Trizol reagent, and quality was checked on an Agilent 2100 Bioanalyzer.

The CDR3 starts with the cysteine, ends with the phenylalanine, and has 15 residues. The CDR3 DNA has 45 bases and is translated from base 1. The germline V gene supplies CDR1 MDHEN and CDR2 SYDVKM. Trimming at the junction amounts to 1 base on V and 6 bases on J, and the germline ends lie 12 bases apart. The rearranged segments are TRBV28 and TRBJ2-2; the D gene cannot be named for sure. The material sequenced was blood. This TCR was sampled from a woman aged 30 to 39 with Graves' hyperthyroidism that later progressed to Graves' ophthalmopathy. The nucleotides are TGTGCCAGCAGTTTATCCTTAGACCTGCCCGGGGAGCTGTTTTTT. It translates as CASSLSLDLPGELFF.